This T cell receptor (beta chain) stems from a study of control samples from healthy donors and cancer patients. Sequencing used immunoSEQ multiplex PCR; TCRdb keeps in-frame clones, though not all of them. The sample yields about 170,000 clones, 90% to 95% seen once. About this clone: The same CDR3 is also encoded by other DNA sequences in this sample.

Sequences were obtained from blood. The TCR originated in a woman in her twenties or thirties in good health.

The CDR3 bases are TGTGCCAGCAGGGGGACAGGGGGCAATCAGCCCCAGCATTTT. This gives the protein CASRGTGGNQPQHF. V gene TRBV28 combines with J gene TRBJ1-5; 10 bases match TRBD1. Germline V gene sequence: CDR1 MDHEN, CDR2 SYDVKM. This CDR3 is 14 amino acids long. The V and J ends lost 6 bases and 2 bases, in that order; junction bases with no gene match: 1.